This T cell receptor (beta chain) was profiled in a study of T cells in Graves' hyperthyroidism and ophthalmopathy (dated by TCRdb to the late 2010s). General notes on the study: Peripheral blood was sampled at the time of initial diagnosis, prior to any treatment. The 100 or so discovery patients were divided at random into training and test sets in a 7:3 ratio. In roughly six Graves' hyperthyroidism patients, the study also compared T-cell repertoires from thyroid tissue with T-cell repertoires from blood. To identify distinguishing TCR V-J signatures, a discovery cohort of 90 to 100 patients was used, comprising 43 with Graves' ophthalmopathy and approximately 58 with stable Graves' hyperthyroidism. After blood sampling, hyperthyroidism patients were treated with methimazole at a starting dose of 30 mg daily, and ophthalmopathy patients were treated with high-dose intravenous methylprednisolone. Prospective prediction of ophthalmopathy was tested in an independent validation cohort consisting of 18 to 20 hyperthyroidism patients and approximately 16 patients who later progressed to ophthalmopathy. TCR Vbeta CDR3 sequencing of roughly 140 peripheral blood samples (over 40 ophthalmopathy, 70 to 85 hyperthyroidism and some 17 progressor patients) is reported in the paper.

At least ten counts were recorded for this clonotype. Its antigen is still unknown. No much larger clone exists at a distance of one base, and base qualities are not known. Amplification of TCR beta CDR3 regions was carried out from RNA transcripts. A first-round RT-PCR of the TCR CDR3 used the HTBI primer set with the Qiagen OneStep RT-PCR kit. Libraries were constructed in a second round of multiplex PCR, after which size selection and purification were carried out. Sequencing of the libraries was done on an Illumina HiSeq2000 using paired-end 100 bp reads. In the original analysis: SOAPnuke was used to process the raw data, removing reads that contained adapters or uncalled bases, had a mean Phred below 15, or lacked an exact match to the constant primer or identifier. High-quality paired reads were merged using COPE v1.2.5, and each unique nucleotide sequence was defined as a clonotype. Clonotypes were aligned to IMGT TRBV, TRBD and TRBJ reference segments using MiTCR v1.1. Analysis was restricted to V-J combinations with a frequency above 0.0001, which covered 98% to 99.2% of repertoires. A TCS score was defined as the ratio between F50 (clonal expansion) and ExV (chaos), using BLOSUM62-based TCRdist between CDR3 peptides within each V-J. Welch's t-statistics and random forest reduced 514 V-J features to 10 to 15, which were used in a naive Bayes classifier (R e1071). The raw public reads went through TCRdb reprocessing: fastp at Q25, MiXCR clone calling, in-frame beta chains kept. All rows with the same CDR3 protein become a single entry with the most common DNA and genes. The V and J calls and clone size come from TCRdb's table, not from the authors' own analysis. The sample profile shows approximately 300,000 distinct CDR3 sequences; roughly 19% of them were found once. Approximately 35% of the sample goes to the ten largest clones.

There are 14 amino acids in the CDR3, from cysteine to phenylalanine inclusive. The sequence is cut down to CDR3 DNA, 42 bases in frame from base 1. From a lookup of the germline V gene, CDR1 and CDR2 are SNHLY and FYNNEI. Clipping removes 6 bases from V and 7 bases from J, with 6 as the unmatched junction base count. Points the paper makes about the study in general: Most expanded thyroid clonotypes (frequency above 0.001) were also found in blood, which suggests that blood repertoires may mirror thyroid immune responses. Sample size was not statistically predetermined, and investigators were not blinded to group allocation. A model built on a 13 V-J signature distinguished ophthalmopathy from stable hyperthyroidism, reaching about 88% sensitivity and 81.08% specificity in cross-validation and 80%/75% in testing. In validation, the model predicted progression to ophthalmopathy a median of 6.5 months before onset, with approximately 70% sensitivity and 72.22% specificity.

In the ophthalmopathy patients, disease was moderately to severely active, with a Clinical Activity Score of 3 or more, a NOSPECS grade of 4 or more, and a duration of less than 3 months. The study excluded patients with uncontrolled infections, other autoimmune diseases, pregnancy or lactation. Diagnoses relied on clinical symptoms, serum thyroxine and TRAb, thyroid ultrasound and orbital computed tomography. Ficoll-Paque density gradient centrifugation was used to isolate PBMCs from about 10 ml of fresh peripheral blood. Trizol reagent was used to extract total RNA, and RNA quality was then checked on an Agilent 2100 Bioanalyzer.

Sequenced sample: blood. Recombination joined TRBV2 with TRBJ2-2; TRBD2 lines up with 9 middle nucleotides. This clonotype was obtained from a man between 45 and 60 years old with Graves' ophthalmopathy. The CDR3: CASREVSGSGELFF. The bases read TGTGCCAGCAGAGAGGTTAGCGGGAGCGGGGAGCTGTTTTTT.